The 29 T cell receptor beta chains reported below all come from one sample, sequenced in a study of blood T cell repertoires in COVID-19 (dated by TCRdb to 2020 to 2021). The library relied on the immunoSEQ multiplex PCR assay. The table was pulled from immuneACCESS by TCRdb, which kept in-frame rearrangements only. Such tables lose some clones; where checked, under half of the loss comes from unresolved V genes, and the rest has no known cause. In all, the sample holds 100,000 to 150,000 clones, and around three quarters of those were seen once. The ten largest clones add up to about 6.8% of the sample. Sequenced sample: peripheral blood. Every receptor here comes from a man aged 65 to 85 with acute or convalescent COVID-19.

CDR3 DNA sequence: TGTGCCAGCTCCCTAGCCCGGGATCTCCAGCCCCAGCATTTT. It is translated as CASSLARDLQPQHF. The chain combines TRBV18 with TRBJ1-5; D uncertain. V was trimmed by 6 bases and J by 7 bases, leaving 16 bases between them. CDR1 and CDR2 from the germline V gene are KGHSH and LQKENI. This CDR3 has 14 amino acids.

This clone was observed a few times. This chain connects TRBV27 to TRBJ2-7; 7 bases match TRBD1. This CDR3 has 15 residues. V was clipped by 8 bases and J by 6 bases; unmatched bases: 16. Germline V gives CDR1 MNHEY, CDR2 SMNVEV (reference sequence). The CDR3 DNA sequence: TGTGCCAGCCGACCAGCAGGGGGATCATTCGGCGAGCAGTACTTC. It is translated as CASRPAGGSFGEQYF.

The chain uses TRBV11-1 and TRBJ1-1, with no clear D. V shed 0 bases and J shed 1 base, with 6 bases lying between them. The germline gives CDR1 SGHAT, CDR2 FQDESV (reference sequence). This CDR3 has 14 amino acids. The CDR3 DNA is TGTGCCAGCAGCTTAGCCCAAGCGAACACTGAAGCTTTCTTT. Encoded protein: CASSLAQANTEAFF.

This chain uses TRBV4-1 with TRBJ2-5; TRBD2 might be the D (5 bases). The V end lost 1 base, the J end lost 3 bases, and 9 bases lay between the germline ends. Germline loops: CDR1 MGHRA, CDR2 YSYEKL. This CDR3 is 14 amino acids long. The CDR3 sequence is CASSQGQRKETQYF. CDR3 in DNA: TGCGCCAGCAGCCAAGGTCAGCGGAAAGAGACCCAGTACTTC.

A few counts support this clone. The CDR3 DNA follows: TGTGCCAGCAGTTACGACAGCCACTACAATGAGCAGTTCTTC. Translating it yields CASSYDSHYNEQFF. This rearrangement joins TRBV6-5 to TRBJ2-1; D is perhaps TRBD1 (5 bases). The germline gives CDR1 MNHEY, CDR2 SVGAGI. CDR3 size: 14 residues. Trimming shortened V by 2 bases and J by 3 bases, and 8 bases separated the two germline ends.

This chain links TRBV2 with TRBJ1-2, with a weak D call TRBD1 (5 bases). The CDR3 totals 13 residues. The ends were cut back, 5 bases at V and 4 bases at J, with 11 bases in the middle. The germline CDR1 and CDR2 sequences are SNHLY and FYNNEI. The CDR3 is CASSFDSFYGYTF. The CDR3 DNA reads TGTGCCAGCAGTTTCGACAGTTTCTATGGCTACACCTTC. Using reference TRBV2 and TRBJ1-2 for the parts outside the CDR3, the full variable domain is EPEVTQTPSHQVTQMGQEVILRCVPISNHLYFYWYRQILGQKVEFLVSFYNNEISEKSEIFDDQFSVERPDGSNFTLKIRSTKLEDSAMYFCASSFDSFYGYTFGSGTRLTVV.

The chain couples TRBV20-1 to TRBJ2-7, with a possible D match to TRBD1 (5 bases). The length of the CDR3 is 14 residues. Germline assignment: CDR1 DFQATT and CDR2 SNEGSKA (reference sequence). The V end was cut by 3 bases, the J end by 3 bases, with 15 bases between. The CDR3 DNA reads TGCAGTGCTAGTCCAGGGAAAGGAAACTACGAGCAGTACTTC. It translates to CSASPGKGNYEQYF.

The chain joins TRBV19 to TRBJ1-6; TRBD1 aligns across 7 bases. CDR3 length equals 13 residues. Germline CDR1 and CDR2: LNHDA and SQIVND (reference sequence). V shed 4 bases, J shed 9 bases, and the junction held 3 bases outside the gene matches. CDR3 region: CASSTDRASPLHF. For the CDR3, the DNA is TGTGCCAGTAGTACCGACAGGGCTTCACCCCTCCACTTT.

The chain combines TRBV18 with TRBJ2-7; the D gene is possibly TRBD2 (5 bases). This CDR3 is built from 12 residues. V lost 3 bases, J lost 5 bases, and 8 bases lay in between. Looked up from germline, CDR1 is KGHSH and CDR2 is LQKENI. CDR3 DNA: TGTGCCAGCTCACCCTCGGGAAACGAGCAGTACTTC. This sequence encodes CASSPSGNEQYF.

The V gene is TRBV7-2, the J gene TRBJ2-5; 8 bases match TRBD2. Germline V gene lookup returns CDR1 SGHTA and CDR2 FQGNSA. V lost 5 bases to trimming and J lost 5 bases; unmatched junction nucleotides: 7. The CDR3 sequence is 14 residues long. CDR3: CASSNIAGSETQYF. CDR3 DNA: TGTGCCAGCAGCAACATAGCGGGGAGTGAGACCCAGTACTTC.

Here the CDR3 DNA reads TGTGCCAGCCCCCCTCTGTGGGGAGGGCCCCCAGATACGCAGTATTTT. Encoded protein: CASPPLWGGPPDTQYF. The V call is TRBV21-1, the J call TRBJ2-3; the table's D call, TRBD2, was not checked against the DNA. TRBV21-1 is listed as a pseudogene. There are 16 residues in the CDR3.

V is TRBV9 and J is TRBJ2-1; 7 bases align to TRBD2. With V trimmed by 3 bases and J by 1 base, 7 bases remained unmatched. Germline assignment: CDR1 SGDLS and CDR2 YYNGEE. CDR3 length equals 16 residues. The CDR3 loop reads CASSAVGRESYNEQFF. In nucleotides, the CDR3 is TGTGCCAGCAGCGCCGTAGGGCGGGAGTCCTACAATGAGCAGTTCTTC. The variable domain in full, with the rest retrieved from reference TRBV9 and TRBJ2-1, is DSGVTQTPKHLITATGQRVTLRCSPRSGDLSVYWYQQSLDQGLQFLIQYYNGEERAKGNILERFSAQQFPDLHSELNLSSLELGDSALYFCASSAVGRESYNEQFFGPGTRLTVL.

This clone has just a few counts. The V gene is TRBV6-4, the J gene TRBJ2-7; 11 positions match TRBD2. Germline V lookup: CDR1 MRHNA, CDR2 SNTAGT. Germline trimming cut 6 bases from V and 4 bases from J; bases unmatched to any gene: 17. This CDR3 has 18 amino acids. This CDR3 reads CASRPPPGHSGRAYEQYF. The CDR3 DNA reads as TGTGCCAGCAGACCCCCCCCGGGACATAGCGGGAGGGCTTACGAGCAGTACTTC.

The V call is TRBV6-1, the J call TRBJ2-7, with 9 bases identical to TRBD2. Looked up from germline, CDR1 is MNHNS and CDR2 is SASEGT. V was pared by 5 bases and J by 2 bases, with 7 bases of the junction left unmatched. The CDR3 is 15 amino acids. As DNA, the CDR3 is TGTGCCAGCAGTAACCCGGGACTAGCCCCCTACGAGCAGTACTTC. Protein: CASSNPGLAPYEQYF.

In its sample, this clone was seen a few times. The V call is TRBV25-1, the J call TRBJ1-4; 10 positions match TRBD1. Germline V gives CDR1 MGHDK, CDR2 SYGVNS. The length of the CDR3 is 13 residues. Trimming cost V 7 bases and J 9 bases; bases outside gene matches: 5. The DNA of the CDR3 is TGTGCCAGCATGGGACAGGGGACACAAAAACTGTTTTTT. Translated, it gives CASMGQGTQKLFF. The whole variable domain, filled in from reference TRBV25-1 and TRBJ1-4, reads EADIYQTPRYLVIGTGKKITLECSQTMGHDKMYWYQQDPGMELHLIHYSYGVNSTEKGDLSSESTVSRIRTEHFPLTLESARPSHTSQYLCASMGQGTQKLFFGSGTQLSVL.

V is TRBV29-1 and J is TRBJ1-2; no reliable D call. CDR3 length equals 12 residues. The V end lost 3 bases, the J end lost 4 bases, and 9 bases lay between the germline ends. In germline, CDR1 is SQVTM, CDR2 ANQGSEA. The CDR3 spells CSVDSSGYGYTF. The DNA of the CDR3 is TGCAGCGTTGATTCGAGCGGCTATGGCTACACCTTC.

The V and J genes are TRBV19 and TRBJ1-2; TRBD1 is a possible D gene (5 bases). Between the trimmed V and J ends, which lost 3 bases and 8 bases, there was a span of 22 bases. The V gene's germline CDR1 is LNHDA and CDR2 SQIVND (reference sequence). CDR3 size: 16 residues. CDR3 loop: CASSIRFQPGTRGYTF. Written as DNA, the CDR3 is TGTGCCAGTAGTATTCGCTTTCAGCCAGGGACTCGAGGCTACACCTTC.

This chain connects TRBV7-6 to TRBJ2-1; tentatively, D is TRBD2 (6 bases). Per the germline V gene, CDR1 is SGHVS and CDR2 is FNYEAQ. The germline V and J ends were trimmed by 3 bases and 6 bases, with 15 bases remaining between them. The CDR3 contains 15 residues. CDR3 nucleotides: TGTGCCAGCAGCTTTGGACTGAGGAGGGGCAATGAGCAGTTCTTC. Translation: CASSFGLRRGNEQFF.

The chain employs TRBV7-9 and TRBJ1-1, with D unclear. Per germline, CDR1 SEHNR and CDR2 FQNEAQ (reference sequence). This CDR3 contains 13 residues. Trimming took off 1 base at V and 11 bases at J, with 14 bases between the two ends. The CDR3 spells CASSLESWSSAFF. In DNA, the CDR3 is TGTGCCAGCAGCTTAGAATCTTGGAGTTCGGCTTTCTTT.

This clone has only one observation. This chain links TRBV4-1 with TRBJ1-2; possibly TRBD1 for D (5 bases). The V end lost 2 bases, the J end lost 4 bases, and 20 bases lay between the germline ends. The CDR3 has 17 amino acids. The V gene's germline CDR1 is MGHRA and CDR2 YSYEKL. CDR3 sequence reads: CASSQTIQDSDPYGYTF. The CDR3 coding sequence is TGCGCCAGCAGCCAAACCATTCAAGACAGTGACCCCTATGGCTACACCTTC.

This chain connects TRBV19 to TRBJ2-5; D might be TRBD2 (5 bases). CDR1 is LNHDA, CDR2 SQIVND, per germline (reference sequence). V lost 5 bases and J lost 8, with 18 bases in between. The CDR3 extends over 14 amino acids. CDR3 amino acids: CASSLLYGVETQYF. The CDR3 DNA sequence: TGTGCCAGTAGTCTCCTGTACGGGGTGGAAACCCAGTACTTC.

In this sample, this clone turned up many times. This CDR3 is also generated by other DNA sequences in the sample. The chain joins TRBV3-1 (or the pseudogene TRBV3-2) to TRBJ1-2; D is perhaps TRBD1 (5 bases). V lost 0 bases and J lost 11, with 16 bases in between. Germline-derived CDR1 and CDR2 are LGHDT and YNNKEL (reference sequence). The CDR3 spans 14 residues. The CDR3 loop reads CASSQDRQGLGYTF. The CDR3, as DNA: TGTGCCAGCAGCCAAGATAGGCAGGGTTTGGGGTACACCTTC.

The chain joins TRBV7-9 to TRBJ1-1; D is ambiguous. The CDR3 spans 13 residues. CDR1 is SEHNR, CDR2 FQNEAQ, per germline (reference sequence). V was cut by 7 bases and J by 1 base, with 10 bases left in between. The CDR3 DNA sequence: TGTGCCAGCAACCTCTCAGGGAACACTGAAGCTTTCTTT. Translation: CASNLSGNTEAFF. Together with reference TRBV7-9 and TRBJ1-1, the CDR3 gives the full variable domain: DTGVSQNPRHKITKRGQNVTFRCDPISEHNRLYWYRQTLGQGPEFLTYFQNEAQLEKSRLLSDRFSAERPKGSFSTLEIQRTEQGDSAMYLCASNLSGNTEAFFGQGTRLTVV.

This clone was seen more than once but under ten times. The chain couples TRBV28 to TRBJ2-2; TRBD1 matches at 8 bases. The CDR3 is made up of 14 amino acids. Germline V gene lookup returns CDR1 MDHEN and CDR2 SYDVKM. The junction had 9 bases not matched to a gene; V was cut back by 7 bases and J by 8 bases. CDR3 coding DNA: TGTGCCAGCACCTCGGACAGGGTGACTGGGGAGCTGTTTTTT. This encodes CASTSDRVTGELFF.

The chain recombines TRBV24-1 with TRBJ2-5, with 10 bases fitting TRBD1. The germline V gene encodes CDR1 KGHDR and CDR2 SFDVKD. The CDR3 contains 18 residues. Trimming took 3 bases from V and 2 from J; bases not matched to a gene: 11. CDR3 sequence: CATSDAYDRGRRQETQYF. Here the CDR3 DNA reads TGTGCCACCAGTGATGCTTACGACAGGGGGCGCCGGCAAGAGACCCAGTACTTC.

DNA for the CDR3: TGTGCCACCAGTGGGGGGTTGGGGGGAGCCAGGAAAGAGACCCAGTACTTC. It is translated as CATSGGLGGARKETQYF. This rearrangement joins TRBV24-1 to TRBJ2-5, with TRBD2 as a possible D gene (6 bases). Per germline, CDR1 KGHDR and CDR2 SFDVKD. The CDR3 length is 17 residues. Trimming cost V 5 bases and J 3 bases, with 21 bases left between them.

The rearrangement uses TRBV11-2 and TRBJ1-2; D is possibly TRBD1 (6 bases). Trimming removed 5 bases at V and 1 base at J, with 14 bases between. This CDR3 comprises 15 residues. Germline values: CDR1 SGHAT, CDR2 FQNNGV. CDR3 in amino acids: CASSPQGTYNYGYTF. The CDR3 bases are TGTGCCAGCAGCCCCCAGGGGACCTATAACTATGGCTACACCTTC.

V gene TRBV18 combines with J gene TRBJ2-7; 10 bases map to TRBD2. Trimming took 1 base from V and 5 from J; bases not matched to a gene: 8. In germline, CDR1 is KGHSH, CDR2 LQKENI. The CDR3 loop spans 16 amino acids. Here the CDR3 reads CASSPLASGSTDEQYF. As DNA, the CDR3 is TGTGCCAGCTCACCACTGGCTAGCGGGAGTACGGACGAGCAGTACTTC.

This clone was seen only once. The chain joins TRBV2 to TRBJ1-5; weak D call: TRBD1 (5 bases). V lost 10 bases and J lost 9, with 19 bases in between. The CDR3 has 13 amino acids. Germline V CDR1 and CDR2: SNHLY, FYNNEI. Here the CDR3 DNA reads TGTGCCACCAGGGAACAGGTCCTTAGGCCCCAGCATTTT. Its protein product is CATREQVLRPQHF.